This T cell receptor beta chain stems from a study of T cell responses to AZD1222 COVID-19 vaccine (dated by TCRdb to the early 2020s). Regarding the research as a whole: A total of 233 trial participants underwent TCR sequencing, of whom about 200 received two doses of AZD1222 and some 25 received two doses of the MenACWY control vaccine. Trial participants were enrolled into age subgroups of 18-55, 56-69 and 70-plus years, which contained approximately 150, 30 and 60 TCR-sequenced participants, respectively. What the authors observed across the whole study: After two AZD1222 doses, spike-specific TCR breadth and depth were significantly higher than at day 0 and than in MenACWY recipients. Participants were mostly white British, with more females than males. The authors suggested clonal diversity may have been underestimated. Vaccine-associated CD4 TCRs spanned the whole spike protein, with dominant responses in regions 160-218 and 743-854. Conclusions about previously exposed vaccinees are limited because only six or seven AZD1222 recipients were SARS-CoV-2 seropositive at baseline. Because no samples from the day 14 peak response were available, repertoires could be characterized only after the peak T cell response. Reportedly, close to half of the unique spike-specific TCRs recognized epitopes lying outside the regions that are mutated in the B.1.351 and B.1.1.7 variants. The 56-69-year group was small, and its depth increase did not reach significance, likely because of low power.

The time point label for this specimen denotes: about 28 days (+/-7) after the second vaccine dose. Because spike-specific TCR depth and breadth did not differ between the two schedules, AZD1222 recipients who got a second dose at roughly 4 weeks were pooled with those who got a second dose at roughly 12 weeks. Vaccinee samples came from UK trials COV001 and COV002, including a single-blind randomized controlled phase 2/3 trial of AZD1222 (ChAdOx1 nCoV-19) in healthy adults. For TCRbeta chain sequencing, PBMC samples were collected from trial participants at day 0 and at day 28 after the second dose. The CDR3 regions of human TCRbeta chains were analyzed by immunosequencing. The authors processed their data as follows. TCRs in the repertoires were compared against a reference library of SARS-CoV-2-specific TCRs that had been generated with the MIRA antigen-specificity platform. Breadth meant the fraction of unique TCRs that were SARS-CoV-2-associated, whereas depth meant the fraction of total T cells that were SARS-CoV-2-associated. Using the MIRA data, every spike-specific TCR was mapped to the spike region that the TCR reacted to and assigned to either a CD4 or a CD8 class. Log10-transformed breadth and depth values were compared by one-way ANOVA with Sidak's multiple comparisons tests. The source is immuneACCESS, and TCRdb retained only in-frame sequences with V and J called. Part of the clones is not carried over; for the studies checked, unresolved V genes explain less than half of this, and the remainder is unexplained. That table supplies the V and J calls and clone size; D and trimming were determined from the DNA. Across this sample there are about 84,000 clones, with 70% to 90% seen only once. The ten largest make up around 9.3% of the sample.

Turning to this clone: The antigen it recognizes is unknown. No quality values exist for individual bases; no much larger clone is one base distant.

This receptor was identified in an adult who received the AZD1222 COVID-19 vaccine. The sequencing here drew on peripheral blood, taken 28 days after the second AZD1222 dose.

The sequenced DNA is TGTGCCAGCAGCAACGAAGAGCGACAGGGACGAACAGATACGCAGTATTTT. Translation gives CASSNEERQGRTDTQYF. The chain links TRBV11-2 with TRBJ2-3; 7 nucleotides in the junction match TRBD1. Taken from the germline V gene, the CDR1 and CDR2 loops are SGHAT and FQNNGV. The CDR3 measures 17 amino acids from cysteine to phenylalanine. The sequence is cut down to CDR3 DNA, 51 bases in frame from base 1. V lost 5 bases and J lost 3 bases, and the count of bases not matched to a germline gene is 14.